The 17 T cell receptor beta chains reported below all come from one sample, sequenced in a study of cytomegalovirus exposure and HLA in healthy donors. The PCR made use of 60 Vbeta and 13 Jbeta primers. Assay: immunoSEQ multiplex PCR; the TCRdb copy retains only in-frame clones and omits some. The sample lists 100,000 to 150,000 clones; just under 75% were seen once. The sample was PBMCs. The receptors were sampled from a man between 60 and 75 years old in good health and CMV-seropositive.

The chain couples TRBV9 to TRBJ2-1; tentatively, D is TRBD1 (7 bases). Germline-derived CDR1 and CDR2 are SGDLS and YYNGEE. The CDR3 is 13 amino acids. The V end lost 6 bases, the J end lost 6 bases, and 13 bases lay between the germline ends. In DNA form, the CDR3 reads TGTGCCAGCAACAACCAGGGGGGCAATGAGCAGTTCTTC. Its translation is CASNNQGGNEQFF.

The V and J genes are TRBV5-5 and TRBJ2-7; TRBD1 matches at 7 bases. The CDR3 sequence is 14 residues long. CDR1 is SGHKS and CDR2 is YYEKEE in the germline V gene (reference sequence). V lost 4 bases, J lost 0 bases, and 4 bases stayed unmatched. This CDR3 is CASSDGDSSYEQYF. The CDR3 DNA sequence: TGTGCCAGCAGCGATGGGGACAGCTCCTACGAGCAGTACTTC.

The rearrangement joins TRBV5-4 to TRBJ1-6, with D hard to call. The germline V and J ends were trimmed by 4 bases and 3 bases, with 11 bases remaining between them. The CDR3 contains 15 residues. CDR1 SGHNT and CDR2 YYREEE come from the germline V gene (reference sequence). CDR3 amino acids: CASSAEGIYNSPLHF. The CDR3 coding sequence is TGTGCCAGCAGCGCAGAGGGAATCTATAATTCACCCCTCCACTTT.

This clone was seen more than once but under ten times. This rearrangement joins TRBV27 to TRBJ2-4; 7 nucleotides match TRBD2. Losses at the gene ends were 11 bases for V and 3 bases for J; bases not matched to a gene: 19. Germline loops: CDR1 MNHEY, CDR2 SMNVEV (reference sequence). This CDR3 region has 17 residues. CDR3 sequence reads: CAGTASGPLKGKNIQYF. The CDR3 region has the DNA TGTGCCGGGACGGCTAGCGGCCCCCTCAAGGGCAAAAACATTCAGTACTTC.

The chain employs TRBV11-2 and TRBJ1-5, with unresolved D. In germline, CDR1 is SGHAT, CDR2 FQNNGV. V was shortened by 2 bases and J by 4 bases, with 15 bases between the two germline ends. CDR3 length: 16 amino acids. The CDR3 sequence: CASSLLAARVNQPQHF. Written as DNA, the CDR3 is TGTGCCAGCAGCTTATTGGCGGCGCGGGTTAATCAGCCCCAGCATTTT.

The CDR3 spells CASSLAQGNNEQYF. The CDR3 nucleotides read TGTGCCAGCAGTTTAGCTCAGGGGAACAACGAGCAGTACTTC. This chain links TRBV28 with TRBJ2-7; possible D gene TRBD1, 6 bases. Germline CDR1 MDHEN, CDR2 SYDVKM. The CDR3 consists of 14 residues. Deletions cut 2 bases from V and 5 bases from J, with 13 bases between.

The CDR3 sequence is CASSGGTVQETQYF. For the CDR3, the DNA is TGTGCCAGCAGCGGTGGGACAGTTCAAGAGACCCAGTACTTC. J is TRBJ2-5 and V is TRBV9; TRBD1 agrees at 7 bases. The V segment lost 3 bases and the J segment 2 bases; nucleotides outside the gene matches: 4. In germline, CDR1 is SGDLS, CDR2 YYNGEE. CDR3 length: 14 residues.

The chain recombines TRBV14 with TRBJ2-1; D is uncertain. The CDR3 is 14 amino acids. V was shortened by 0 bases and J by 4 bases, with 7 bases between the two germline ends. Looked up from germline, CDR1 is SGHDN and CDR2 is FVKESK. The CDR3 spells CASSQDRSYNEQFF. CDR3 nucleotide sequence: TGTGCCAGCAGCCAAGATCGCAGTTACAATGAGCAGTTCTTC. The full variable domain, rest sourced from reference TRBV14 and TRBJ2-1, is EAGVTQFPSHSVIEKGQTVTLRCDPISGHDNLYWYRRVMGKEIKFLLHFVKESKQDESGMPNNRFLAERTGGTYSTLKVQPAELEDSGVYFCASSQDRSYNEQFFGPGTRLTVL.

V usage is TRBV29-1 and J usage is TRBJ1-2; unclear D gene. The V and J ends lost 7 bases and 4 bases respectively, with 13 bases between them. CDR1 is SQVTM and CDR2 is ANQGSEA in the germline V gene. This CDR3 has 12 residues. CDR3 sequence (DNA): TGCAGCGCTCACAGCCATTCCTATGGCTACACCTTC. This codes for CSAHSHSYGYTF.

The gene calls are TRBV28 and TRBJ2-7, with TRBD1 matching 9 bases. Germline CDR1 is MDHEN and CDR2 is SYDVKM. After removal of 4 bases from V and 3 bases from J, the junction contained 7 bases not matched to a gene. This CDR3 has 15 amino acids. CDR3 bases: TGTGCCAGCAGTTCCGGGACAGGGAATTACTACGAGCAGTACTTC. This encodes CASSSGTGNYYEQYF.

The CDR3 loop is CASSQGQHYGYTF. For the CDR3, the DNA is TGTGCCAGCAGTCAAGGACAGCACTATGGCTACACCTTC. The chain combines TRBV6-5 with TRBJ1-2; D may be TRBD1 (6 bases). The ends were cut back, 5 bases at V and 3 bases at J, with 10 bases in the middle. In germline, CDR1 is MNHEY, CDR2 SVGAGI. CDR3 length: 13 amino acids.

The J gene is TRBJ1-1, the V gene TRBV7-3, with D possibly being TRBD1 (6 bases). The V and J ends lost 5 bases and 5 bases respectively, with 15 bases between them. The CDR3 runs 14 residues. CDR1 is SGHTA, CDR2 FQGTGA, per germline. The CDR3 DNA follows: TGTGCCAGCAGCCAAGAGGGGCAGGGGACTGAAGCTTTCTTT. It codes for CASSQEGQGTEAFF.

This clone was detected a few times. CDR3 bases: TGTGCCAGCAGCGTGGGACAGCTTAATGAAAAACTGTTTTTT. This encodes CASSVGQLNEKLFF. The rearrangement links TRBV11-2 to TRBJ1-4; TRBD1 aligns across 7 bases. Germline V gene lookup returns CDR1 SGHAT and CDR2 FQNNGV. This CDR3 is built from 14 residues. J gave up 4 bases and V 5 bases, and 4 bases lay outside the gene matches.

The genes are TRBV5-1 and TRBJ2-5; D unresolved. Germline CDR1 reads SGHRS; CDR2 reads YFSETQ. The germline V and J ends were trimmed by 0 bases and 4 bases, with 10 bases remaining between them. CDR3 length: 14 residues. CDR3 in amino acids: CASSLVGSGETQYF. The CDR3 DNA reads as TGCGCCAGCAGCTTGGTGGGTTCGGGAGAGACCCAGTACTTC.

The chain links TRBV30 to TRBJ1-4, with 8 bases fitting TRBD1. Germline V lookup: CDR1 GTSNPN, CDR2 SVGIG (reference sequence). Trimming took 4 bases from V and 4 from J; bases not matched to a gene: 2. CDR3 length: 13 residues. The CDR3 region is CAWTGGFNEKLFF. In nucleotides, the CDR3 is TGTGCCTGGACAGGGGGCTTTAATGAAAAACTGTTTTTT.

CDR3 sequence reads: CASRGDSRSSGNTIYF. In DNA form, the CDR3 reads TGTGCCAGCAGGGGGGACAGTCGAAGCTCTGGAAACACCATATATTTT. The chain combines TRBV6-4 with TRBJ1-3, with TRBD1 matching over 7 bases. Per the germline V gene, CDR1 is MRHNA and CDR2 is SNTAGT. The CDR3 is made up of 16 amino acids. V lost 6 bases and J lost 0; bases outside the gene matches: 8.

The V call is TRBV5-4, the J call TRBJ2-5, with D maybe TRBD2 (6 bases). The germline CDR1 and CDR2 sequences are SGHNT and YYREEE (reference sequence). CDR3 length: 13 residues. With 5 bases removed from V and 2 bases from J, the gap between germline ends came to 10 bases. CDR3 sequence reads: CASRLGGQETQYF. The CDR3 DNA reads TGTGCCAGCAGACTCGGAGGGCAAGAGACCCAGTACTTC.